What follows are 10 T cell receptor beta chains derived from one specimen sequenced in a study of spatial heterogeneity in lung cancer. Regarding time point: sample taken at primary tumor resection. The authors sequenced whole RNA from tumor, nontumor lung or frozen PBMC without sorting. TCRdb re-derived calls from the 5' RACE reads in MiXCR, one entry per CDR3 protein. The table shows 70,000 to 90,000 distinct CDR3 sequences, with about 14% occurring only once. Sequencing used PBMCs, obtained at surgery. These receptors were collected from a male donor with early-stage non-small cell lung cancer.

Concerning this clonotype: This may be a read error, as it is one base from a much larger clone. This CDR3 fails to terminate in the conserved phenylalanine or tryptophan, so it likely reflects a read error. The chain joins TRBV4-1 to TRBJ2-4, with D possibly matching TRBD1 (5 bases). The CDR3 runs to 13 residues. Germline values: CDR1 MGHRA, CDR2 YSYEKL. Trimming removed 4 bases from V and 5 bases from J, with 9 bases in between. This chain's CDR3 is CASSRQQENIQYS. The DNA for the CDR3 is TGCGCCAGCAGCCGCCAACAGGAAAACATTCAGTACTCC.

The J gene is TRBJ1-1, the V gene TRBV20-1, with 11 bases identical to TRBD1. Trimming removed 6 bases from V and 11 bases from J; junction bases left unmatched: 5. Germline V gives CDR1 DFQATT, CDR2 SNEGSKA (reference sequence). CDR3 length: 11 amino acids. CDR3 sequence reads: CSAGQGDDAFF. The CDR3 bases are TGCAGTGCGGGACAGGGGGACGATGCTTTCTTT.

This clonotype turned up a few times. The chain has TRBV30 and TRBJ1-3; TRBD1 agrees at 7 bases. The junction had 10 bases not matched to a gene; V was cut back by 2 bases and J by 9 bases. Looked up from germline, CDR1 is GTSNPN and CDR2 is SVGIG (reference sequence). This CDR3 spans 14 amino acids. CDR3 DNA sequence: TGTGCCTGGAGTTCCGACAGGGAAGGTCGCACCATATATTTT. Residues: CAWSSDREGRTIYF.

CDR3 in DNA: TGTGCCACCAGTGATTTCAACGGGAAGAACACCGGGGAGCTGTTTTTT. This gives the protein CATSDFNGKNTGELFF. This chain joins TRBV24-1 and TRBJ2-2; perhaps TRBD2 as D (5 bases). Trimming pared 1 base from V and 1 base from J, leaving 9 bases between. In germline, CDR1 is KGHDR, CDR2 SFDVKD. The CDR3 length is 16 residues.

This rearrangement joins TRBV5-1 to TRBJ1-2; D may be TRBD1 (5 bases). From germline, CDR1 is SGHRS and CDR2 YFSETQ. The V end was cut by 3 bases, the J end by 6 bases, with 15 bases between. The CDR3 is made up of 14 amino acids. The CDR3 DNA reads as TGCGCCAGCAGCTCCTCCTCGGGGGAGGATGGCTACACCTTC. Its protein is CASSSSSGEDGYTF.

This clonotype has just a few counts. The chain links TRBV10-3 to TRBJ2-5; 9 bases fit TRBD1. The CDR3 runs to 13 residues. Germline trimming cut 5 bases from V and 4 bases from J; bases unmatched to any gene: 2. CDR1 is ENHRY, CDR2 SYGVKD, per germline. The chain's CDR3 is CAISTTGGETQYF. The CDR3 coding sequence is TGTGCCATCAGTACGACAGGGGGAGAGACCCAGTACTTC.

In this sample, this clonotype turned up many times. The chain couples TRBV20-1 to TRBJ1-1, with D possibly TRBD1 on 5 matching bases. V was pared by 4 bases and J by 5 bases, with 14 bases between. The CDR3 is made up of 13 amino acids. From germline, CDR1 is DFQATT and CDR2 SNEGSKA (reference sequence). The CDR3 protein is CSAKGWLGTEAFF. CDR3 DNA: TGCAGTGCTAAGGGGTGGTTGGGGACTGAAGCTTTCTTT.

This clonotype was observed many times. The chain combines TRBV20-1 with TRBJ1-5, with TRBD1 matching over 8 bases. CDR1 DFQATT and CDR2 SNEGSKA come from the germline V gene (reference sequence). V dropped 6 bases and J dropped 6; count of bases not matched to a gene: 7. The CDR3 totals 13 residues. CDR3 sequence: CSAGDRGSQPQHF. In DNA form, the CDR3 reads TGCAGTGCGGGAGACAGGGGAAGTCAGCCCCAGCATTTT.

This clonotype was seen repeatedly, ten times or more. The chain recombines TRBV4-1 with TRBJ2-3; 9 bases are shared with TRBD1. The CDR3 contains 17 residues. Per the germline V gene, CDR1 is MGHRA and CDR2 is YSYEKL. Losses at the gene ends were 3 bases for V and 5 bases for J; bases not matched to a gene: 12. CDR3 amino acids: CASSHDTGGASLDTQYF. The DNA of the CDR3 is TGCGCCAGCAGCCATGACACAGGGGGCGCCAGTTTAGATACGCAGTATTTT.

The sample holds many counts of this clonotype. The J gene is TRBJ2-5, the V gene TRBV5-1, with a possible D match to TRBD1 (6 bases). Looked up from germline, CDR1 is SGHRS and CDR2 is YFSETQ. Trimming left V 1 base short and J 4 bases short, with 17 bases between. This CDR3 contains 16 residues. CDR3 bases: TGCGCCAGCAGCTTGATGGTTGGCAGGGGAGCAGAGACCCAGTACTTC. Protein sequence: CASSLMVGRGAETQYF.